Listed below are T cell receptor beta chains from one sample, sequenced in a study of blood T cells in healthy people across ages. TCRdb itself ran the 5' RACE reads through MiXCR, one entry per CDR3 protein. The sample lists over 1,500,000 distinct CDR3 sequences, about two fifths seen once, with about 21% in the top ten. Source material: blood. The source is a human donor in good health. CDR3s include the opening cysteine and the closing phenylalanine or tryptophan. The order of the fields is D gene, J gene, V gene, CDR3 protein. A D gene is named only where the DNA matches it firmly.

>.|TRBJ2-7|TRBV20-1
CSASRDLGSSYEQYF
>TRBD1|TRBJ1-5|TRBV7-2
CASSPRQGLPPQHF
>TRBD1|TRBJ1-1|TRBV11-1
CASTDTDRDTEAFF
>.|TRBJ2-7|TRBV28
CASTRTLGRGQYF
>.|TRBJ2-3|TRBV7-9
CASSLQGAGTDMQYF
>.|TRBJ2-5|TRBV5-6
CASSLARSQGGTQYF
>.|TRBJ2-5|TRBV7-2
CASSRDLTYQETQYF
>.|TRBJ1-2|TRBV27
CASGYLYGYTF
>TRBD1|TRBJ2-5|TRBV30
CAWSDDRDPYPYF
>.|TRBJ1-2|TRBV5-6
CASSPTADVNYGYTF
>TRBD2|TRBJ2-1|TRBV27
CASSPAGTRSNEQFF
>.|TRBJ2-1|TRBV29-1
CSVPALGADEQFF
>.|TRBJ2-1|TRBV4-1
CASSQPEWGTLGNEQFF
>.|TRBJ1-5|TRBV7-2
CASSSGGSGNQPQHF
>.|TRBJ2-5|TRBV28
CASSETQGVEETQYF
>TRBD1|TRBJ2-7|TRBV20-1
CSARDRAYEQYF